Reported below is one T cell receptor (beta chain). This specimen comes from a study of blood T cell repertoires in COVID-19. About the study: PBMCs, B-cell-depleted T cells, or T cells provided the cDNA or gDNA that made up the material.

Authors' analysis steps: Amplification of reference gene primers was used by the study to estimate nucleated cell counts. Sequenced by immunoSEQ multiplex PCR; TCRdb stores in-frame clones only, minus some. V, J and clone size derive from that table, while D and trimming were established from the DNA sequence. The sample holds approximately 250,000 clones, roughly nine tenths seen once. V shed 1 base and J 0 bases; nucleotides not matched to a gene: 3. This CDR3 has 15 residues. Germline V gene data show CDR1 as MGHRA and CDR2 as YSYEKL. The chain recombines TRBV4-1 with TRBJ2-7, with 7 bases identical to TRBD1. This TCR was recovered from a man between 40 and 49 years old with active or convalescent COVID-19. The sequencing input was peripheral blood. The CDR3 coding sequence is TGCGCCAGCAGCCAAGGCCGGGACAGCTCCTACGAGCAGTACTTC. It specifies CASSQGRDSSYEQYF.